This T cell receptor (beta chain) emerged from a study of vaccination and CD4 T cells after COVID-19. Study overall: From HCoV-229E, HCoV-OC43, HCoV-NL63 and SARS-CoV-2, overlapping spike peptides were used to stimulate the cells.

The time point is: late sampling 161 to 241 days after vaccination in a few convalescent patients. Treatment indicated: 10-day PBMC culture with coronavirus spike peptide pools or control peptides (ViraFEST assay). Regarding this clonotype: The antigen is not known.

The germline CDR1 and CDR2 sequences are ENHRY and SYGVKD. V lost 8 bases, J lost 8 bases, and 19 bases lay in between. CDR3 size: 15 residues. Once obtained from cultured CD4+ T cells, the DNA was sequenced using the Oncomine TCR Beta short-read assay. MiXCR, run by TCRdb on the PCR reads, gives a single entry per CDR3 protein. The data show 20,000 to 25,000 distinct CDR3 sequences, 46% seen once. The J gene is TRBJ1-6, the V gene TRBV10-3; the D gene is possibly TRBD1 (6 bases). The receptor's source is a human donor who had recovered from COVID-19. This specimen was CD4+ T cells from blood, cultured in vitro, taken about 7 months after SARS-CoV-2 vaccination. The CDR3 bases are TGTGCCATCCAGCCTGGGCAGGGGATGGATTCACCCCTCCACTTT. This encodes CAIQPGQGMDSPLHF.